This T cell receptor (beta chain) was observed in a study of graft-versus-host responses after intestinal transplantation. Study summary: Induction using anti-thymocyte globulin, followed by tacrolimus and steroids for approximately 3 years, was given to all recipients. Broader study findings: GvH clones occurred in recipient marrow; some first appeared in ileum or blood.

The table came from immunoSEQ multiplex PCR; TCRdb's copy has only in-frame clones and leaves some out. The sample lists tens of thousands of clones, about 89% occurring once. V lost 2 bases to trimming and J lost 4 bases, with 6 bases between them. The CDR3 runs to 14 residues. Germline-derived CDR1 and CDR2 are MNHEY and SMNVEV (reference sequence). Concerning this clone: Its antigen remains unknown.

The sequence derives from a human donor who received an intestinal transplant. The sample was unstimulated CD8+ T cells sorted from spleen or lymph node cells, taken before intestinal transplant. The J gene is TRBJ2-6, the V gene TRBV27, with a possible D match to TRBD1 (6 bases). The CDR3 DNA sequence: TGTGCCAGCAGTTTAAGGGGGGGGGCCAACGTCCTGACTTTC. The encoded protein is CASSLRGGANVLTF.